Following are 27 T cell receptor beta chains from one sample sequenced in a study of cytomegalovirus exposure and HLA in healthy donors. Primers: 60 Vbeta forward and 13 Jbeta reverse. Some clones are missing from TCRdb's copy, which holds only in-frame ones; the method was immunoSEQ multiplex PCR. The sample holds fewer than 200,000 clones, around 80% seen once. The sequencing sample was made of PBMCs. These receptors were collected from a man in his forties in good health and CMV-seronegative.

The chain joins TRBV15 to TRBJ1-5, with D unresolved. The V gene's germline CDR1 is LNHNV and CDR2 YYDKDF (reference sequence). The CDR3 is 15 amino acids. V lost 0 bases to trimming and J lost 3 bases, with 9 bases between them. CDR3 residues: CATSRDDGFNQPQHF. The DNA for the CDR3 is TGTGCCACCAGCAGAGATGACGGGTTCAATCAGCCCCAGCATTTT.

The rearrangement links TRBV6-6 to TRBJ2-3, with D hard to call. Deletions cut 5 bases from V and 4 bases from J, with 10 bases between. The CDR3 covers 13 residues. CDR1 is MNHNY and CDR2 is SVGAGI in the germline V gene (reference sequence). The CDR3 coding sequence is TGTGCCAGCAGTCAACCGAAGCCAGATACGCAGTATTTT. Translating gives CASSQPKPDTQYF.

This clone has only one observation. The J gene is TRBJ2-5, the V gene TRBV5-1, with TRBD1 matching 11 bases. This CDR3 region has 15 residues. The J segment lost 5 bases and the V segment lost 1 base, leaving 4 bases of the junction unmatched. The germline CDR1 and CDR2 sequences are SGHRS and YFSETQ. DNA of the CDR3: TGCGCCAGCAGCTTGCGGGACAGGGGGAAGGAGACCCAGTACTTC. Protein sequence: CASSLRDRGKETQYF.

The chain recombines TRBV6-1 with TRBJ2-5; TRBD1 might be the D (6 bases). Germline loops: CDR1 MNHNS, CDR2 SASEGT. The CDR3 runs to 15 residues. V lost 4 bases, J lost 5 bases, and 17 bases lay in between. The CDR3 DNA reads TGTGCCAGCAGTGGCCTACGGAGGCAGGGGGAGACCCAGTACTTC. Translation: CASSGLRRQGETQYF.

The V call is TRBV4-2, the J call TRBJ2-3; possible D gene TRBD2, 6 bases. Trimming cost V 3 bases and J 5 bases, with 12 bases left between them. Germline V gene sequence: CDR1 LGHNA, CDR2 YNFKEQ. The CDR3 totals 14 residues. DNA of the CDR3: TGTGCCAGCAGCCAGAGGCGGGATGGAGATACGCAGTATTTT. Protein: CASSQRRDGDTQYF.

The chain recombines TRBV29-1 with TRBJ2-7, with unresolved D. The germline V gene encodes CDR1 SQVTM and CDR2 ANQGSEA. CDR3 length: 15 residues. Trimming removed 3 bases at V and 7 bases at J, with 22 bases between. CDR3 sequence: CSVDRPGYPLWEQYF. Written as DNA, the CDR3 is TGCAGCGTTGACCGCCCCGGGTACCCTCTATGGGAGCAGTACTTC.

In this sample, this clone turned up a few times. This chain connects TRBV5-1 to TRBJ2-5; 9 positions agree with TRBD1. The CDR3 consists of 17 residues. The junction had 14 bases not matched to a gene; V was cut back by 4 bases and J by 4 bases. Germline loops: CDR1 SGHRS, CDR2 YFSETQ. The CDR3 nucleotides read TGCGCCAGCAGCCCCGGTAGGAGGGACAGGGAAAGAGAGACCCAGTACTTC. Translated: CASSPGRRDRERETQYF. The full variable domain, in which reference TRBV5-1 and TRBJ2-5 provide the parts outside the CDR3, is KAGVTQTPRYLIKTRGQQVTLSCSPISGHRSVSWYQQTPGQGLQFLFEYFSETQRNKGNFPGRFSGRQFSNSRSEMNVSTLELGDSALYLCASSPGRRDRERETQYFGPGTRLLVL.

The chain joins TRBV5-1 to TRBJ2-2; tentative D call: TRBD1 (5 bases). The ends were cut back, 4 bases at V and 5 bases at J, with 21 bases in the middle. Germline assignment: CDR1 SGHRS and CDR2 YFSETQ. The CDR3 covers 17 residues. CDR3: CASSAPTEAFLTGELFF. The CDR3 DNA sequence: TGCGCCAGCAGCGCCCCGACAGAGGCCTTTTTAACCGGGGAGCTGTTTTTT.

The chain couples TRBV19 to TRBJ1-5; the D is unclear. Trimming removed 11 bases from V and 3 bases from J, with 20 bases in between. The CDR3 runs to 15 residues. Germline CDR1 reads LNHDA; CDR2 reads SQIVND (reference sequence). CDR3: CACDSGSLINQPQHF. Here the CDR3 DNA reads TGTGCCTGCGACTCCGGGTCACTCATCAATCAGCCCCAGCATTTT.

The genes are TRBV5-1 and TRBJ2-5; D is possibly TRBD1 (6 bases). There are 13 residues in the CDR3. The V end lost 4 bases, the J end lost 2 bases, and 9 bases lay between the germline ends. Germline V gives CDR1 SGHRS, CDR2 YFSETQ. The CDR3 spells CASSGDNQETQYF. The CDR3 bases are TGCGCCAGCAGCGGGGACAATCAAGAGACCCAGTACTTC. Drawing the rest from reference TRBV5-1 and TRBJ2-5, the complete variable domain is KAGVTQTPRYLIKTRGQQVTLSCSPISGHRSVSWYQQTPGQGLQFLFEYFSETQRNKGNFPGRFSGRQFSNSRSEMNVSTLELGDSALYLCASSGDNQETQYFGPGTRLLVL.

The table lists this clone with a few counts. The chain couples TRBV5-8 to TRBJ1-2, with 12 bases that match TRBD1. Germline V lookup: CDR1 SGHTS, CDR2 YDEGEE. V was clipped by 1 base and J by 11 bases; unmatched bases: 9. The CDR3 totals 15 residues. CDR3 loop: CASSLMGQGAKVYTF. The CDR3 DNA is TGTGCCAGCAGCTTGATGGGACAGGGGGCTAAAGTGTACACCTTC.

The gene calls are TRBV5-4 and TRBJ2-1; perhaps TRBD2 as D (5 bases). Trimming left V 2 bases short and J 5 bases short, with 14 bases between. This CDR3 spans 15 amino acids. Germline-derived CDR1 and CDR2 are SGHNT and YYREEE (reference sequence). CDR3 protein: CASSFESGPNNEQFF. The CDR3 bases are TGTGCCAGCAGCTTCGAAAGCGGACCGAACAATGAGCAGTTCTTC.

The rearrangement uses TRBV11-2 and TRBJ1-4; D is undetermined. The CDR3 runs 15 residues. CDR1 SGHAT and CDR2 FQNNGV come from the germline V gene. V lost 1 base, J lost 1 base, and 7 bases lay in between. Here the CDR3 DNA reads TGTGCCAGCAGCTTAGGGCTAGGAACTAATGAAAAACTGTTTTTT. Translated, it gives CASSLGLGTNEKLFF.

The chain employs TRBV18 and TRBJ2-1; weak D call: TRBD1 (5 bases). From germline, CDR1 is KGHSH and CDR2 LQKENI. The CDR3 length is 14 residues. With 2 bases removed from V and 8 bases from J, the gap between germline ends came to 13 bases. The CDR3 nucleotides are TGTGCCAGCTCACCAGGGGCTAGTCTGTATGAGCAGTTCTTC. Encoded protein: CASSPGASLYEQFF. The full variable domain, with the rest looked up from reference TRBV18 and TRBJ2-1, is NAGVMQNPRHLVRRRGQEARLRCSPMKGHSHVYWYRQLPEEGLKFMVYLQKENIIDESGMPKERFSAEFPKEGPSILRIQQVVRGDSAAYFCASSPGASLYEQFFGPGTRLTVL.

J is TRBJ2-7 and V is TRBV13, with 10 bases fitting TRBD1. Germline CDR1 is PRHDT and CDR2 is FYEKMQ (reference sequence). The J segment lost 6 bases and the V segment lost 2 bases, leaving 7 bases of the junction unmatched. The CDR3 loop spans 15 amino acids. CDR3 sequence: CASSLSGTGDSEQYF. CDR3 sequence (DNA): TGTGCCAGCAGCTTATCCGGGACAGGGGATTCCGAGCAGTACTTC.

This clone was observed once. The chain recombines TRBV14 with TRBJ2-3, with TRBD2 matching over 14 bases. The CDR3 loop spans 18 amino acids. V lost 5 bases to trimming and J lost 3 bases; unmatched junction nucleotides: 10. Germline V gene lookup returns CDR1 SGHDN and CDR2 FVKESK. This CDR3 is CASSYEPWTSGRTDTQYF. The CDR3, as DNA: TGTGCCAGCAGCTATGAGCCGTGGACTAGCGGGAGGACAGATACGCAGTATTTT.

This clone has more than one count but fewer than ten. The rearrangement links TRBV13 to TRBJ2-7; 9 nucleotides line up with TRBD2. The CDR3 contains 13 residues. V was clipped by 3 bases and J by 8 bases; unmatched bases: 5. Germline lookup yields CDR1 PRHDT and CDR2 FYEKMQ (reference sequence). The CDR3 sequence: CASSFQTSGKQYF. The CDR3 nucleotides read TGTGCCAGCAGCTTCCAGACTAGCGGTAAGCAGTACTTC.

J is TRBJ1-4 and V is TRBV5-1, with D uncertain. Trimming took 0 bases from V and 4 from J, leaving 7 bases between them. Germline CDR1 SGHRS, CDR2 YFSETQ. This CDR3 has 14 amino acids. The CDR3 is CASSLETRNEKLFF. For the CDR3, the DNA is TGCGCCAGCAGCTTGGAAACACGTAATGAAAAACTGTTTTTT.

CDR3 DNA: TGTGCCAGCAGCTTAGATATATCAGGGGCAGGGGAGCTGTTTTTT. Residues: CASSLDISGAGELFF. This chain uses TRBV11-3 with TRBJ2-2; perhaps TRBD1 as D (6 bases). Trimming stripped 0 bases from V and 8 bases from J, with 13 bases between. Germline CDR1 is SGHNT and CDR2 is YENEEA. The CDR3 length is 15 residues.

The chain combines TRBV7-6 with TRBJ2-2, with 10 bases identical to TRBD2. Germline V gene data show CDR1 as SGHVS and CDR2 as FNYEAQ. Losses at the gene ends were 5 bases for V and 6 bases for J; bases not matched to a gene: 6. The CDR3 runs to 15 residues. The CDR3 loop is CASSPSGSFAGELFF. CDR3 DNA: TGTGCCAGCAGCCCTAGCGGGAGCTTCGCCGGGGAGCTGTTTTTT.

The chain carries TRBV5-4 and TRBJ2-3, with 7 bases fitting TRBD1. Germline-derived CDR1 and CDR2 are SGHNT and YYREEE (reference sequence). The J segment lost 2 bases and the V segment lost 1 base, leaving 10 bases of the junction unmatched. This CDR3 is built from 17 residues. In DNA form, the CDR3 reads TGTGCCAGCAGCTTGCCCCCCAGAGGGGGCCTCACAGATACGCAGTATTTT. Amino acid sequence: CASSLPPRGGLTDTQYF.

The chain combines TRBV6-6 with TRBJ1-5; D is undetermined. The CDR3 is 14 residues long. Germline V gives CDR1 MNHNY, CDR2 SVGAGI (reference sequence). Trimming shortened V by 10 bases and J by 4 bases, and 17 bases separated the two germline ends. CDR3 sequence: CATLRFLGNQPQHF. The CDR3 DNA is TGTGCCACCCTCCGGTTTCTAGGAAATCAGCCCCAGCATTTT.

This chain links TRBV19 with TRBJ1-4; TRBD1 is a possible D gene (5 bases). V lost 9 bases, J lost 7 bases, and 21 bases lay in between. This CDR3 contains 15 residues. Germline loops: CDR1 LNHDA, CDR2 SQIVND (reference sequence). The CDR3 here is CASKDKQGIGEKLFF. As DNA, the CDR3 is TGTGCCAGCAAAGATAAGCAGGGAATCGGTGAAAAACTGTTTTTT.

V gene TRBV5-1 combines with J gene TRBJ2-3; 11 nucleotides agree with TRBD2. The J segment lost 3 bases and the V segment lost 2 bases, leaving 8 bases of the junction unmatched. The germline V gene encodes CDR1 SGHRS and CDR2 YFSETQ. The CDR3 covers 17 residues. This chain's CDR3 is CASSFGLAGSGTDTQYF. The CDR3, as DNA: TGCGCCAGCAGCTTCGGACTAGCGGGTTCCGGAACAGATACGCAGTATTTT.

This rearrangement joins TRBV19 to TRBJ2-3; the D gene is possibly TRBD2 (7 bases). V lost 9 bases, J lost 9 bases, and 10 bases lay in between. The germline V gene encodes CDR1 LNHDA and CDR2 SQIVND (reference sequence). The CDR3 runs 10 residues. CDR3 in amino acids: CASRGGTQYF. Written as DNA, the CDR3 is TGTGCCAGCAGGGGAGGGACGCAGTATTTT.

The rearrangement uses TRBV19 and TRBJ1-1; TRBD1 matches 9 bases. J gave up 10 bases and V 5 bases, and 17 bases lay outside the gene matches. Germline V gene data show CDR1 as LNHDA and CDR2 as SQIVND (reference sequence). The length of the CDR3 is 16 residues. CDR3 loop: CASSLLRDRAGVGAFF. The DNA of the CDR3 is TGTGCCAGTAGTCTACTCCGGGACAGGGCCGGGGTTGGAGCTTTCTTT.

The chain is built from TRBV7-2 and TRBJ2-7, with 12 bases identical to TRBD2. CDR1 and CDR2 from the germline V gene are SGHTA and FQGNSA. The trim removed 6 bases at V and 1 base at J, leaving 4 bases unmatched. The CDR3 is made up of 15 amino acids. CDR3 loop: CASSRGLAGSYEQYF. CDR3 DNA: TGTGCCAGCAGTCGAGGACTAGCGGGGTCCTACGAGCAGTACTTC.